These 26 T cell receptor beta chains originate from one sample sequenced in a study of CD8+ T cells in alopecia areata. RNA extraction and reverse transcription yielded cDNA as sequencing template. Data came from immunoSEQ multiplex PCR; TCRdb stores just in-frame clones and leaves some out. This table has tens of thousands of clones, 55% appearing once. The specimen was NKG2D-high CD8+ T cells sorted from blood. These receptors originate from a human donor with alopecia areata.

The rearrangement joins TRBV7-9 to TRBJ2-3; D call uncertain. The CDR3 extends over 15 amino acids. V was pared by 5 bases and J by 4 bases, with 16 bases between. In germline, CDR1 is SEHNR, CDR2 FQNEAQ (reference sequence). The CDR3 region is CASSPRRDAADTQYF. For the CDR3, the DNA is TGTGCCAGCAGCCCCCGTAGGGATGCGGCAGATACGCAGTATTTT. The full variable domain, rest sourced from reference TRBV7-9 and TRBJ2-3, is DTGVSQNPRHKITKRGQNVTFRCDPISEHNRLYWYRQTLGQGPEFLTYFQNEAQLEKSRLLSDRFSAERPKGSFSTLEIQRTEQGDSAMYLCASSPRRDAADTQYFGPGTRLTVL.

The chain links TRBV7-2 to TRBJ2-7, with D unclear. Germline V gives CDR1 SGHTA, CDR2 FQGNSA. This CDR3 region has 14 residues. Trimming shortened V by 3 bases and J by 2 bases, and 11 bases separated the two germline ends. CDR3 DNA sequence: TGTGCCAGCAGCTTTTCAGGCCTTACCTACGAGCAGTACTTC. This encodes CASSFSGLTYEQYF.

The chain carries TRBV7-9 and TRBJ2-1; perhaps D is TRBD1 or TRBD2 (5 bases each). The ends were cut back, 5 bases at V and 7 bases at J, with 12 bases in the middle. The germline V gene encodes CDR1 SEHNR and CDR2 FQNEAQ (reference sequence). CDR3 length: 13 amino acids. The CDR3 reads CASSPGPENEQFF. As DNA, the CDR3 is TGTGCCAGCAGCCCGGGACCAGAAAATGAGCAGTTCTTC. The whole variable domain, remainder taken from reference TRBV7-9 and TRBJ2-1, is DTGVSQNPRHKITKRGQNVTFRCDPISEHNRLYWYRQTLGQGPEFLTYFQNEAQLEKSRLLSDRFSAERPKGSFSTLEIQRTEQGDSAMYLCASSPGPENEQFFGPGTRLTVL.

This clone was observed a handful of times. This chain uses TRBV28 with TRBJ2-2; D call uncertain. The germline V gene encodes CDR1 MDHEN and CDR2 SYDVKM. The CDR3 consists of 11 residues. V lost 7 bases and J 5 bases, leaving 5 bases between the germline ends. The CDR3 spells CASKETGELFF. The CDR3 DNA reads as TGTGCCAGCAAGGAGACCGGGGAGCTGTTTTTT.

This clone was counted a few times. The CDR3 nucleotides are TGTGCCAGCAGCTGGGACTGGAGCTCCTACAATGAGCAGTTCTTC. Residues: CASSWDWSSYNEQFF. The genes are TRBV27 and TRBJ2-1; a weak D match, TRBD2 (6 bases). The germline V gene encodes CDR1 MNHEY and CDR2 SMNVEV (reference sequence). The CDR3 has 15 amino acids. Trimming cost V 6 bases and J 0 bases, with 12 bases left between them.

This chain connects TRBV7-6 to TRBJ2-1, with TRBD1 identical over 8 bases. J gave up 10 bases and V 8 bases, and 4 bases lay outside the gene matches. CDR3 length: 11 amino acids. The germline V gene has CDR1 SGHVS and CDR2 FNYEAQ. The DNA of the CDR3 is TGTGCCAGCGGGGACAGGTACGAGCAGTTCTTC. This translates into CASGDRYEQFF. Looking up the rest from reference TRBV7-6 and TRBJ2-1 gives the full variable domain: GAGVSQSPRYKVTKRGQDVALRCDPISGHVSLYWYRQALGQGPEFLTYFNYEAQQDKSGLPNDRFSAERPEGSISTLTIQRTEQRDSAMYRCASGDRYEQFFGPGTRLTVL.

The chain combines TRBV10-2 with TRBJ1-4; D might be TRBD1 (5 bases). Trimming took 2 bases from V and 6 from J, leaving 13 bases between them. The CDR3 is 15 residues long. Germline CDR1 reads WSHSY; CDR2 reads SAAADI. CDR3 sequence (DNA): TGCGCCAGCAGTGAGGACGGAACAGGTTATGAAAAACTGTTTTTT. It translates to CASSEDGTGYEKLFF.

The CDR3 DNA follows: TGTGCCAGTAGTATAAGTTTTGGACATTCCGTCTATGGCTACACCTTC. This sequence encodes CASSISFGHSVYGYTF. V gene TRBV19 combines with J gene TRBJ1-2, with D possibly being TRBD1 (5 bases). In germline, CDR1 is LNHDA, CDR2 SQIVND (reference sequence). The CDR3 contains 16 residues. Between the trimmed V and J ends, which lost 2 bases and 4 bases, there was a span of 17 bases.

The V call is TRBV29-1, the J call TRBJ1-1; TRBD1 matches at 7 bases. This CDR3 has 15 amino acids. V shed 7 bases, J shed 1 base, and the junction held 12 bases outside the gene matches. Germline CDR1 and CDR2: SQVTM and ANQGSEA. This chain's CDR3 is CSAWGQPEKNTEAFF. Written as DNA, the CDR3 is TGCAGCGCATGGGGACAGCCTGAGAAGAACACTGAAGCTTTCTTT.

The CDR3 bases are TGTGCCAGCAGTTTATCAGCAGGGAGGGCCACAGATACGCAGTATTTT. This translates into CASSLSAGRATDTQYF. The gene calls are TRBV28 and TRBJ2-3; TRBD2 matches at 7 bases. The CDR3 length is 16 residues. The V gene's germline CDR1 is MDHEN and CDR2 SYDVKM. V trimming: 1 base; J trimming: 2 bases; junction bases outside the gene matches: 6.

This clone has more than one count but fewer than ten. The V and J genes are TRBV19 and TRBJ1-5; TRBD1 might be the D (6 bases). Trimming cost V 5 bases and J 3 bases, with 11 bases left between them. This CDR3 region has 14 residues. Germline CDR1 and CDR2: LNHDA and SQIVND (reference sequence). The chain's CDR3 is CASSGGADNQPQHF. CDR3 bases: TGTGCCAGTAGTGGGGGGGCTGACAATCAGCCCCAGCATTTT.

DNA of the CDR3: TGTGCCACCAGCAGATCCCGGACATCGCCCCAGCATTTT. Amino acid sequence: CATSRSRTSPQHF. The chain combines TRBV15 with TRBJ1-5, with D tentatively TRBD1 (5 bases). V dropped 2 bases and J dropped 9 bases, with 11 bases sitting between them. Per the germline V gene, CDR1 is LNHNV and CDR2 is YYDKDF (reference sequence). The CDR3 has 13 amino acids.

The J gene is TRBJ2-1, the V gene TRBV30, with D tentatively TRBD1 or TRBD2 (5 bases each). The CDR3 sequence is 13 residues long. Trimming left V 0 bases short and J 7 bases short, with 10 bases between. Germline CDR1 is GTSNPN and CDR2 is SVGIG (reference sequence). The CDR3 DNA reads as TGTGCCTGGAGTGTTGGGGGACCGAATGAGCAGTTCTTC. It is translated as CAWSVGGPNEQFF. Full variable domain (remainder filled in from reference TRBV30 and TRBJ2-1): SQTIHQWPATLVQPVGSPLSLECTVEGTSNPNLYWYRQAAGRGLQLLFYSVGIGQISSEVPQNLSASRPQDRQFILSSKKLLLSDSGFYLCAWSVGGPNEQFFGPGTRLTVL.

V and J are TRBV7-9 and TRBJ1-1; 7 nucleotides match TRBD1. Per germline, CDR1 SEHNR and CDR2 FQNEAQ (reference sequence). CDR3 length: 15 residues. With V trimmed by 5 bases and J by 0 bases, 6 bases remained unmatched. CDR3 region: CASSPLDRVNTEAFF. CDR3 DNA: TGTGCCAGCAGCCCGCTCGACAGGGTGAACACTGAAGCTTTCTTT.

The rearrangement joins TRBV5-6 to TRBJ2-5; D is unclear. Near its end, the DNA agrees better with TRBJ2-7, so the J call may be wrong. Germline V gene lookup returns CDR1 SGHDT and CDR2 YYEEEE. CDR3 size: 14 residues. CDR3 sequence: CASSLDPGYYEQYF. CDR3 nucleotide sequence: TGTGCCAGCAGCTTGGACCCGGGCTACTACGAGCAGTACTTC.

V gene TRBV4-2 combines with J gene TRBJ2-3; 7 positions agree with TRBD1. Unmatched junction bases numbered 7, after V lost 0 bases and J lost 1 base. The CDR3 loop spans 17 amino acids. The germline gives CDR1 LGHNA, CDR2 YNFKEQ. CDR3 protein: CASSQDPWTGGTDTQYF. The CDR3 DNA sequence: TGTGCCAGCAGCCAAGACCCTTGGACAGGAGGCACAGATACGCAGTATTTT.

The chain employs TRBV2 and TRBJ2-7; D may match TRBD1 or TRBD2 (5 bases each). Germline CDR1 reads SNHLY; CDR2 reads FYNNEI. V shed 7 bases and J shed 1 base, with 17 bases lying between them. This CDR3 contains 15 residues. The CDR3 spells CASTEGSILSYEQYF. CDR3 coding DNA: TGTGCCAGCACCGAGGGGAGCATTTTGTCCTACGAGCAGTACTTC.

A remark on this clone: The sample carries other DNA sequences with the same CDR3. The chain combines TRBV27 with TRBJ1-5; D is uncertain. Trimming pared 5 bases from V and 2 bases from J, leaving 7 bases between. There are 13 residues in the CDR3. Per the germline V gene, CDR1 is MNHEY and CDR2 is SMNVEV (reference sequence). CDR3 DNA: TGTGCCAGCAGTCCCGAGGGCAATCAGCCCCAGCATTTT. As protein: CASSPEGNQPQHF.

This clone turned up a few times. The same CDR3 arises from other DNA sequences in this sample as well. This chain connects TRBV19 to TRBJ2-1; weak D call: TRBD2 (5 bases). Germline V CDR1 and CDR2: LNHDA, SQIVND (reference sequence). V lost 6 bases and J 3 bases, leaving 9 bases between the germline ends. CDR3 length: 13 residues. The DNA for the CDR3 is TGTGCCAGTAGCTCGGGGATCTACAATGAGCAGTTCTTC. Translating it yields CASSSGIYNEQFF.

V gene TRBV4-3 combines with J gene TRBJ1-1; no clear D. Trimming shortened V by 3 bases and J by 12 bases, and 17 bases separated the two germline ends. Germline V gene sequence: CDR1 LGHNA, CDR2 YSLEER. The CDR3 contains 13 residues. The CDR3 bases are TGCGCCAGCAGCCAGACCCGGGCAGCCCCCTCTTTCTTT. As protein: CASSQTRAAPSFF.

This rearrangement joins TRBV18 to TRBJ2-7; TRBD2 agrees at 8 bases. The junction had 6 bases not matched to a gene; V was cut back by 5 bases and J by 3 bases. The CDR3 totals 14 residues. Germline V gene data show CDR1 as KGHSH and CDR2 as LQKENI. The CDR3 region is CASSIAGSFYEQYF. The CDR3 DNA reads TGTGCCAGCTCAATAGCGGGATCGTTCTACGAGCAGTACTTC.

The CDR3 DNA is TGTGCCAGTAGTAATATCAGGGTATCAACCTACGAGCAGTACTTC. It codes for CASSNIRVSTYEQYF. The V call is TRBV19, the J call TRBJ2-7; D perhaps matches TRBD1 (5 bases). V gave up 4 bases and J gave up 2 bases, with 15 bases separating them. CDR1 is LNHDA, CDR2 SQIVND, per germline (reference sequence). This CDR3 contains 15 residues.

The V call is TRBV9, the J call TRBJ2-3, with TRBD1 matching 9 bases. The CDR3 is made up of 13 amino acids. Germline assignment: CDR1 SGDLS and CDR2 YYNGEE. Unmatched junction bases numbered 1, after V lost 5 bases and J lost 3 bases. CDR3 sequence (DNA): TGTGCCAGCAGTGGGACAGGGACAGATACGCAGTATTTT. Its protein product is CASSGTGTDTQYF.

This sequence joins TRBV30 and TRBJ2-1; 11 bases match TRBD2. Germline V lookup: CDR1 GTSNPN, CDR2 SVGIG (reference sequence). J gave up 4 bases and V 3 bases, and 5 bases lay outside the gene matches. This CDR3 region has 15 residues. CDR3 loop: CAWSSPSGRYNEQFF. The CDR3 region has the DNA TGTGCCTGGAGCAGCCCTAGCGGGAGGTACAATGAGCAGTTCTTC.

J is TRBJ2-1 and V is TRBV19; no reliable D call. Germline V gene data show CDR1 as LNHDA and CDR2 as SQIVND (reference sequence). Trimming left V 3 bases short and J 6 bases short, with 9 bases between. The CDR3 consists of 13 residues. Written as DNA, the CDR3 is TGTGCCAGTAGTATCCTCCACGGCAATGAGCAGTTCTTC. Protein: CASSILHGNEQFF.

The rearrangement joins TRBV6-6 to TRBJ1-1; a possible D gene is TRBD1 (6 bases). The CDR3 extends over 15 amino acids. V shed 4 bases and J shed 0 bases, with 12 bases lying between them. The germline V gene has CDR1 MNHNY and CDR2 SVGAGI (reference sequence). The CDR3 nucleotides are TGTGCCAGCAGTTCCGTGGACAGCCTGAACACTGAAGCTTTCTTT. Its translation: CASSSVDSLNTEAFF.